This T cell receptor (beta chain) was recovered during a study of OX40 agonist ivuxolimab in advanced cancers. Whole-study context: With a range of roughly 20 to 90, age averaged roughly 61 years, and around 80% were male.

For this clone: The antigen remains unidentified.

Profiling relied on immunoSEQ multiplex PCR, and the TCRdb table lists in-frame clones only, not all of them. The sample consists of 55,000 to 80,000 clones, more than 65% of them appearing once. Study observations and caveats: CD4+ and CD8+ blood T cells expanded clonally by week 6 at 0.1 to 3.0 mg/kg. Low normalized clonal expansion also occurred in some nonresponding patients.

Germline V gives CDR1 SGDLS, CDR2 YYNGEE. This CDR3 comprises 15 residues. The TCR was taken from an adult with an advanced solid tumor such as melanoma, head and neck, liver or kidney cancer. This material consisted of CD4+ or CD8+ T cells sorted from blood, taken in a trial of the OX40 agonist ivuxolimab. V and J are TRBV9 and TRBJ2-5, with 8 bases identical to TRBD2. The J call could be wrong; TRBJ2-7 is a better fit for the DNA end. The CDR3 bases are TGTGCCAGCAGCGTAGGCGCTAGCGGGTCCTACGAGCAGTACTTC. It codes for CASSVGASGSYEQYF.